Below, one TCR beta chain is given with its context. Its specificity is not known. The junction had 19 bases not matched to a gene; V was cut back by 7 bases and J by 3 bases. CDR3 length: 18 amino acids. Per the germline V gene, CDR1 is LNHDA and CDR2 is SQIVND (reference sequence). Method: immunoSEQ multiplex PCR; TCRdb's copy keeps in-frame clones and lacks some. This sample has about 40,000 clones, with roughly 84% found just once. This sample is drawn from a study of lymphopenia after photon versus proton radiotherapy. Points from the study as a whole: Only patients who died were analyzed for survival; proton advantage is unproven. Proton therapy kept repertoires fairly stable, unlike photons, which gained effector/memory cells.

The chain employs TRBV19 and TRBJ2-3; 7 bases line up with TRBD2. The sequencing here drew on peripheral blood, taken from a patient treated with proton-based radiotherapy. This clonotype originated in a woman in her 70s with pancreatic cancer. Some clones in this sample may be carry-over from other donors' samples. The CDR3 region is CASTNPATREPATDTQYF. CDR3 sequence (DNA): TGTGCCAGTACTAACCCCGCAACGCGGGAGCCCGCAACAGATACGCAGTATTTT.